This is a list of T cell receptor beta chains from one sample in a study of T cell responses to AZD1222 COVID-19 vaccine. Using immunoSEQ multiplex PCR, the repertoire was profiled, and TCRdb retains in-frame clones only, with some absent. The table lists roughly 120,000 clones, roughly 90% of them singletons, with approximately 4.2% in the top ten. The specimen comprised peripheral blood, sampled on day 0 of AZD1222 vaccination. The origin of the receptors is an adult in good health. Each CDR3 is given with its conserved first and last residue. Each record gives: J gene, V gene, CDR3 protein.

J: TRBJ2-3
V: TRBV4-2
CDR3: CASSQESIWGSTDTQYF

J: TRBJ2-3
V: TRBV9
CDR3: CASSTGGGHTTDTQYF

J: TRBJ1-3
V: TRBV27
CDR3: CASQTSAGLSGNTIYF

J: TRBJ2-2
V: TRBV2
CDR3: CASSPRSGGGELFF

J: TRBJ1-2
V: TRBV21-1
CDR3: CASTHTDRVGYGYTF

J: TRBJ2-5
V: TRBV19
CDR3: CASSPVQRPGRETQYF

J: TRBJ1-5
V: TRBV11-2
CDR3: CASSPHTNQPQHF

J: TRBJ2-1
V: TRBV30
CDR3: CAWIVGGPPGEQFF

J: TRBJ1-1
V: TRBV30
CDR3: CAWSQSGQGAVAFF

J: TRBJ2-4
V: TRBV18
CDR3: CASSPGFSGRGYDIQYF

J: TRBJ2-3
V: TRBV9
CDR3: CASSAWTGSTDTQYF

J: TRBJ1-4
V: TRBV10-2
CDR3: CASSIPGQVFF

J: TRBJ2-7
V: TRBV7-2
CDR3: CASRRGQVVSYEQYF

J: TRBJ2-2
V: TRBV6-1
CDR3: CASSVTKLAGATGELFF

J: TRBJ2-5
V: TRBV18
CDR3: CASSPLITGQETQYF

J: TRBJ1-3
V: TRBV11-2
CDR3: CASSLWGPGNTIYF